The subject of this entry is one TCR beta chain. The antigen remains unidentified. In the PCR, 60 Vbeta and 13 Jbeta primers were used. TCRdb's table, derived via immunoSEQ multiplex PCR, lists solely in-frame clones and lacks some. There are approximately 96,000 clones in the sample, with more than 5.5% held by the top ten. The data are from a study of cytomegalovirus exposure and HLA in healthy donors. Findings and limits, study-wide: It was reported that the classifier diagnosed cytomegalovirus status with high specificity and sensitivity in both the original and validation cohorts. In a later analysis, productive TCRs from donors in an Asian-associated ancestry cluster reportedly carried fewer N-insertions than the cohort mean.

The V gene lost 1 base and the J gene lost 8 bases, with 12 bases spanning the gap. The CDR3 covers 14 residues. Germline lookup yields CDR1 SGHAT and CDR2 FQNNGV. The TCR was taken from a girl aged 5-17 years in good health and CMV-seropositive. The gene calls are TRBV11-2 and TRBJ2-1; tentatively, D is TRBD1 (5 bases). The sample consisted of PBMCs. The CDR3 reads CASSLGATDDEQFF. Written as DNA, the CDR3 is TGTGCCAGCAGCTTAGGGGCGACAGACGATGAGCAGTTCTTC. Full variable domain (outside the CDR3, taken from reference TRBV11-2 and TRBJ2-1): EAGVAQSPRYKIIEKRQSVAFWCNPISGHATLYWYQQILGQGPKLLIQFQNNGVVDDSQLPKDRFSAERLKGVDSTLKIQPAKLEDSAVYLCASSLGATDDEQFFGPGTRLTVL.